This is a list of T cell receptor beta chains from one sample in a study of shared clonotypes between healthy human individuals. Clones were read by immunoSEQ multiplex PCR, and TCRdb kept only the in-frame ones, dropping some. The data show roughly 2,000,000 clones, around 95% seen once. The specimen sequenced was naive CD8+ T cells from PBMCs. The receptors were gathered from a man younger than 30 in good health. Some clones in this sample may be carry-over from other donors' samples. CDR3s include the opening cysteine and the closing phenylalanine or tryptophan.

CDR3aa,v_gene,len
CATGTRDSPYEQYF,TRBV7-2,14
CASSVVAGTDTQYF,TRBV9,14
CSVRLVGRTGELFF,TRBV29-1,14
CASIRGGEAFF,TRBV19,11
CASSLRSPSSYNEQFF,TRBV11-3,16
CATTLGGGTEAFF,TRBV15,13
CASSAAGQINYEQYF,TRBV2,15
CASSVTDRSYGYTF,TRBV25-1,14
CASSPRGRVETQYF,TRBV2,14
CASGNPDGFLNYGYTF,TRBV5-1,16
CASSPRTSGGLQGNEQFF,TRBV27,18
CASSLGGGSYEQYF,TRBV11-2,14
CASSFGQGGLAGLNEQYF,TRBV4-3,18
CASSAGGEQYF,TRBV9,11
CAIREATENTEAFF,TRBV10-3,14
CASSVSGTPNEKLFF,TRBV9,15
CSVGRGLRGETQYF,TRBV29-1,14
CASSYLEGNTEAFF,TRBV13,14
CASSSSRTDNYSGANVLTF,TRBV7-3,19
CASSLSAGVEADTQYF,TRBV7-8,16
CASSVKGDSANSPLHF,TRBV9,16
CASGDRSAYNEQFF,TRBV19,14
CASSSTGFTGYTF,TRBV5-4,13
CASWGGMPFQPQHF,TRBV28,14
CASSSTSSPYEQYF,TRBV11-2,14
CASITALNVLTF,TRBV2,12
CASSEGTGGSYEQFF,TRBV10-1,15
CASTRTGSSYNEQFF,TRBV9,15
CASSPPGFIRLSTEAFF,TRBV28,17
CASSLWENTEAFF,TRBV19,13
CASSSRAGRSTEAFF,TRBV7-9,15
CASSRWGGGGETQYF,TRBV19,15
CASSATSGWGNEQFF,TRBV19,15
CASSAGEYNSPLHF,TRBV7-9,14
CASSLVSQLTEAFF,TRBV27,14
CASSLYGTEAFF,TRBV7-9,12
CASSHPGLAGEPNEQFF,TRBV7-9,17
CASGLAGGREQYF,TRBV7-2,13
CASSLLREYEQYF,TRBV28,13
CASTGTGIRSGELFF,TRBV5-1,15
CASSTTGGNQPQHF,TRBV27,14
CASLLNTGELFF,TRBV6-1,12
CASSLLRGTDTQYF,TRBV28,14
CASSPRGGKGIYNEQFF,TRBV28,17
CASSSPGTSGNTGELFF,TRBV13,17
CASTPQGALAWNYNEQFF,TRBV19,18
CASTQDRAAVTQYF,TRBV28,14
CASSPELAGGSYEQYF,TRBV5-1,16
CASSFGYEQFF,TRBV19,11
CASTRSSTHFDNEQFF,TRBV5-1,16
CASSLSSGYEQYF,TRBV5-1,13
CASSLGTAGEQYF,TRBV10-1,13
CASSEWNRVSAETQYF,TRBV6-1,16
CASSEFGGNTGELFF,TRBV6-1,15
CASTKGDRALQETQYF,TRBV21-1,16
CASSEAPRETLYEQFF,TRBV6-4,16
CASSLGRAETQYF,TRBV28,13
CASGRGSYEQYF,TRBV12-5,12